This T cell receptor beta chain was sequenced in a study of T cell changes during pregnancy in multiple sclerosis. The method was immunoSEQ multiplex PCR; TCRdb's version includes in-frame clones alone and lacks a portion of them. The repertoire holds 90,000 to 100,000 clones, with around 93% as singletons. The CDR3 covers 15 residues. Germline CDR1 is SGHAT and CDR2 is FQDESV (reference sequence). V lost 3 bases and J lost 6, with 14 bases in between. The chain combines TRBV11-1 with TRBJ1-4, with a weak D call TRBD1 (6 bases). This receptor was identified in a female donor with multiple sclerosis, enrolled in a pregnancy study. Sequenced material: peripheral blood, taken in the third trimester of pregnancy. The CDR3 here is CASSFSGARDEKLFF. CDR3 bases: TGTGCCAGCAGCTTCTCAGGGGCGCGTGATGAAAAACTGTTTTTT.